This T cell receptor beta chain was documented in a study of blood T cell repertoires in COVID-19. Study information: The United States, Italy and Spain were the sources of the acute and convalescent COVID-19 samples. The cDNA or gDNA used as material had been derived from T cells, B-cell-depleted T cells, or PBMCs.

Seattle patients were enrolled during active infection and followed longitudinally. Original methodology: Amplification of reference gene primers provided the estimated nucleated cell counts. Produced via immunoSEQ multiplex PCR; TCRdb's table is partial and in-frame only. The V and J calls and clone size come from that table; D and trimming were worked out from the DNA. The data show about 170,000 clones, with 80% to 90% seen just once and roughly 2.7% held by the top ten. The V and J ends lost 2 bases and 0 bases respectively, with 14 bases between them. The CDR3 is 17 residues long. In germline, CDR1 is WNHNN, CDR2 SYGVQD (reference sequence).

Sequenced: peripheral blood. J is TRBJ2-1 and V is TRBV10-1; tentative D call: TRBD2 (6 bases). The receptor comes from an elderly woman with COVID-19, enrolled during active disease. CDR3 DNA: TGCGCCAGCAGTGAGGAGGCCGTCGGGAGCTCCTACAATGAGCAGTTCTTC. Residues: CASSEEAVGSSYNEQFF.